Shown below are 22 T cell receptor beta chains from a single sample sequenced in a study of vaccination and CD4 T cells after COVID-19. As to treatment: roughly 11-day PBMC culture with coronavirus spike peptide pools or control peptides (ViraFEST assay). The antigens of these receptors remain unknown. Cultured CD4+ T cell DNA underwent sequencing with the Oncomine TCR Beta short-read assay. TCRdb called the PCR reads again in MiXCR, with one record for every CDR3 protein. The repertoire holds around 12,000 distinct CDR3 sequences, with 35% to 45% as singletons. Sequenced: cultured CD4+ T cells from blood. All receptors come from a human donor with COVID-19.

This clonotype was recorded once. The genes are TRBV12-3 or TRBV12-4 and TRBJ1-1; D might be TRBD1 (6 bases). Trimming shortened V by 11 bases and J by 3 bases, and 16 bases separated the two germline ends. The CDR3 runs to 13 residues. CDR3 amino acids: CAVTWGLDTEAFF. Written as DNA, the CDR3 is TGTGCCGTTACGTGGGGGCTCGACACTGAAGCTTTCTTT.

The CDR3 spells CSAGMGGDTQYF. The CDR3 coding sequence is TGCAGTGCCGGGATGGGAGGAGATACGCAGTATTTT. This sequence joins TRBV20-1 and TRBJ2-3; perhaps TRBD2 as D (6 bases). The CDR3 is made up of 12 amino acids. Germline CDR1 is DFQATT and CDR2 is SNEGSKA (reference sequence). The V and J ends lost 6 bases and 5 bases respectively, with 12 bases between them.

A few counts support this clonotype. The chain links TRBV7-2 to TRBJ1-2; TRBD1 agrees at 8 bases. J was trimmed by 5 bases and V by 5 bases; bases with no gene match: 16. CDR3 size: 17 residues. Germline assignment: CDR1 SGHTA and CDR2 FQGNSA. The CDR3 is CASSVQTGVTLVYGYTF. Here the CDR3 DNA reads TGTGCCAGCAGCGTTCAGACAGGGGTTACCCTGGTTTATGGCTACACCTTC.

This clonotype was observed a handful of times. CDR3 nucleotides: TGTGCCAGCAGCTTAACCGGCTACAATGAGCAGTTCTTC. Amino acid sequence: CASSLTGYNEQFF. The chain recombines TRBV7-3 with TRBJ2-1, with D uncertain. V dropped 0 bases and J dropped 3 bases, with 3 bases sitting between them. The length of the CDR3 is 13 residues. Germline V gives CDR1 SGHTA, CDR2 FQGTGA.

The chain is built from TRBV6-1 and TRBJ1-2; D is perhaps TRBD1 (5 bases). Trimming cost V 6 bases and J 11 bases, with 19 bases left between them. The germline gives CDR1 MNHNS, CDR2 SASEGT. The length of the CDR3 is 13 residues. The CDR3 DNA is TGTGCCAGCAGCCCCGGGACGGGGGTTCGGTACACCTTC. Protein sequence: CASSPGTGVRYTF.

The CDR3, as DNA: TGTGCCAGTAGTATAATGGGGAGCGTGGAGGGTGGCTACACCTTC. Protein sequence: CASSIMGSVEGGYTF. The rearrangement uses TRBV19 and TRBJ1-2; no firm D call. V was pared by 2 bases and J by 7 bases, with 17 bases between. This CDR3 comprises 15 residues. Germline CDR1 LNHDA, CDR2 SQIVND (reference sequence).

Only a few counts were recorded for this clonotype. This sequence joins TRBV11-3 and TRBJ1-1; the D is unclear. The germline V gene has CDR1 SGHNT and CDR2 YENEEA. V lost 5 bases and J lost 1, with 11 bases in between. The CDR3 has 14 residues. The CDR3 loop is CASSPAKANTEAFF. The CDR3 bases are TGTGCCAGCAGCCCGGCCAAGGCGAACACTGAAGCTTTCTTT.

This clonotype was seen a handful of times. V is TRBV7-8 and J is TRBJ2-5; D is ambiguous. The V end was cut by 7 bases, the J end by 3 bases, with 12 bases between. In germline, CDR1 is SGHVS, CDR2 FQNEAQ. CDR3 length: 13 amino acids. The CDR3 sequence is CASTLRQKETQYF. The CDR3 nucleotides read TGTGCCAGCACACTGAGACAAAAAGAGACCCAGTACTTC. Together with reference TRBV7-8 and TRBJ2-5, the CDR3 gives the full variable domain: GAGVSQSPRYKVAKRGQDVALRCDPISGHVSLFWYQQALGQGPEFLTYFQNEAQLDKSGLPSDRFFAERPEGSVSTLKIQRTQQEDSAVYLCASTLRQKETQYFGPGTRLLVL.

This clonotype was counted only a few times. The CDR3: CATSRVVGVGNTEAFF. For the CDR3, the DNA is TGTGCCACCAGCAGAGTTGTGGGGGTAGGGAACACTGAAGCTTTCTTT. This chain joins TRBV15 and TRBJ1-1; possible D gene TRBD1, 5 bases. Trimming took off 1 base at V and 1 base at J, with 13 bases between the two ends. This CDR3 contains 16 residues. Germline loops: CDR1 LNHNV, CDR2 YYDKDF (reference sequence).

This clonotype was seen more than once but under ten times. The J gene is TRBJ1-5, the V gene TRBV7-9; D remains ambiguous. V was trimmed by 2 bases and J by 1 base, leaving 6 bases between them. CDR1 is SEHNR and CDR2 is FQNEAQ in the germline V gene (reference sequence). CDR3 length equals 14 residues. The CDR3 loop is CASSLLGSNQPQHF. The DNA of the CDR3 is TGTGCCAGCAGCTTATTGGGCAGCAATCAGCCCCAGCATTTT.

This chain uses TRBV5-4 with TRBJ2-7; D is possibly TRBD1 or TRBD2 (5 bases each). The germline CDR1 and CDR2 sequences are SGHNT and YYREEE (reference sequence). This CDR3 spans 15 amino acids. Trimming shortened V by 0 bases and J by 6 bases, and 16 bases separated the two germline ends. CDR3 in DNA: TGTGCCAGCAGCTTGGGAGGCAGGGAGTTAGGCGAGCAGTACTTC. Protein: CASSLGGRELGEQYF.

The rearrangement links TRBV11-2 to TRBJ1-5; possible D gene TRBD1, 5 bases. This CDR3 comprises 15 residues. The germline V and J ends were trimmed by 5 bases and 4 bases, with 15 bases remaining between them. Germline lookup yields CDR1 SGHAT and CDR2 FQNNGV. As DNA, the CDR3 is TGTGCCAGCAGCCCAGGGATTCTGGGGAATCAGCCCCAGCATTTT. Translating gives CASSPGILGNQPQHF. Variable domain in full (rest from reference TRBV11-2 and TRBJ1-5): EAGVAQSPRYKIIEKRQSVAFWCNPISGHATLYWYQQILGQGPKLLIQFQNNGVVDDSQLPKDRFSAERLKGVDSTLKIQPAKLEDSAVYLCASSPGILGNQPQHFGDGTRLSIL.

V gene TRBV7-9 combines with J gene TRBJ2-3; no firm D call. This CDR3 contains 14 residues. V lost 5 bases, J lost 3 bases, and 12 bases lay in between. Germline V gene data show CDR1 as SEHNR and CDR2 as FQNEAQ (reference sequence). Here the CDR3 DNA reads TGTGCCAGCAGCCGGCGGCTAGATACAGATACGCAGTATTTT. Translated, it gives CASSRRLDTDTQYF.

The CDR3 DNA is TGTGCCAGCAGTGAGACGCAGGGGATTCAGCCCCAGCATTTT. Amino acids: CASSETQGIQPQHF. This sequence joins TRBV6-1 and TRBJ1-5; the D gene is possibly TRBD1 (6 bases). Trimming left V 3 bases short and J 6 bases short, with 12 bases between. The CDR3 extends over 14 amino acids. The V gene's germline CDR1 is MNHNS and CDR2 SASEGT.

The V gene is TRBV20-1, the J gene TRBJ2-7; either TRBD1 or TRBD2 may supply D (5 bases each). V was trimmed by 3 bases and J by 3 bases, leaving 9 bases between them. Per the germline V gene, CDR1 is DFQATT and CDR2 is SNEGSKA (reference sequence). The CDR3 contains 12 residues. The CDR3 loop is CSASGASYEQYF. In DNA form, the CDR3 reads TGCAGTGCTAGCGGGGCCAGCTACGAGCAGTACTTC.

This clonotype was seen once. This chain links TRBV4-2 with TRBJ1-3, with 7 positions matching TRBD1. Germline V gene data show CDR1 as LGHNA and CDR2 as YNFKEQ. V gave up 0 bases and J gave up 3 bases; unmatched junction bases: 8. The CDR3 sequence is 17 residues long. The chain's CDR3 is CASSQDVGRGGGNTIYF. The DNA of the CDR3 is TGTGCCAGCAGCCAAGATGTGGGCAGGGGGGGTGGAAACACCATATATTTT.

The rearrangement uses TRBV27 and TRBJ2-2; 9 bases align to TRBD2. CDR1 is MNHEY and CDR2 is SMNVEV in the germline V gene (reference sequence). The J segment lost 8 bases and the V segment lost 2 bases, leaving 3 bases of the junction unmatched. The CDR3 runs 14 residues. This CDR3 reads CASSLGGLAGELFF. The CDR3 DNA reads as TGTGCCAGCAGTTTAGGGGGACTAGCTGGGGAGCTGTTTTTT.

V is TRBV2 and J is TRBJ2-2; D is possibly TRBD2 (5 bases). Germline V gene lookup returns CDR1 SNHLY and CDR2 FYNNEI. Trimming left V 6 bases short and J 6 bases short, with 14 bases between. The CDR3 has 14 amino acids. In nucleotides, the CDR3 is TGTGCCAGCAGCCTAGCAGGTGGTGCCGGGGAGCTGTTTTTT. Translating it yields CASSLAGGAGELFF.

This clonotype turned up a few times. J is TRBJ2-2 and V is TRBV11-3; the D is unclear. In germline, CDR1 is SGHNT, CDR2 YENEEA. The V end was cut by 4 bases, the J end by 7 bases, with 10 bases between. The CDR3 has 13 residues. CDR3 nucleotide sequence: TGTGCCAGCAGCTCCCCAAGGAGCGGGGAGCTGTTTTTT. Protein: CASSSPRSGELFF.

The V gene is TRBV18, the J gene TRBJ1-1; the match to TRBD1 covers 7 bases. The length of the CDR3 is 13 residues. Per germline, CDR1 KGHSH and CDR2 LQKENI. V shed 4 bases, J shed 6 bases, and the junction held 5 bases outside the gene matches. CDR3 DNA: TGTGCCAGCTCACGGACAGGTGCCCCTGAAGCTTTCTTT. It specifies CASSRTGAPEAFF.

This clonotype came up a few times. This chain links TRBV20-1 with TRBJ2-5, with D perhaps matching TRBD2 (6 bases). Trimming pared 3 bases from V and 1 base from J, leaving 15 bases between. In germline, CDR1 is DFQATT, CDR2 SNEGSKA (reference sequence). The length of the CDR3 is 15 residues. This chain's CDR3 is CSARSTSPSQETQYF. CDR3 nucleotide sequence: TGCAGTGCTAGGTCGACTAGTCCCTCCCAAGAGACCCAGTACTTC.

The chain is built from TRBV15 and TRBJ2-5, with D uncertain. Germline CDR1 LNHNV, CDR2 YYDKDF (reference sequence). This CDR3 is built from 16 residues. V was shortened by 0 bases and J by 1 base, with 12 bases between the two germline ends. The CDR3 DNA follows: TGTGCCACCAGCAGAGATCTCTCCCCAATCCAAGAGACCCAGTACTTC. It codes for CATSRDLSPIQETQYF.